The 25 T cell receptor beta chains given below trace back to one sample, sequenced in a study of T-cell memory formation after mild COVID-19. TCRdb ran MiXCR on the 5' RACE reads and lists one entry per CDR3 protein. The table includes roughly 150,000 distinct CDR3 sequences, approximately 14% detected once. The material sequenced was PBMCs or a T cell subset sorted from them (not recorded which). The receptors here all came from an adult woman who had mild COVID-19 (a few samples of this study predate the infection). Cell type and time point are not known.

The rearrangement joins TRBV19 to TRBJ2-2; 12 bases fit TRBD1. Germline assignment: CDR1 LNHDA and CDR2 SQIVND (reference sequence). The junction had 8 bases not matched to a gene; V was cut back by 8 bases and J by 7 bases. The CDR3 runs to 15 residues. CDR3 sequence reads: CASQSGTGGDGELFF. As DNA, the CDR3 is TGTGCCAGTCAATCCGGGACAGGGGGCGACGGGGAGCTGTTTTTT.

This clonotype was detected a few times. V gene TRBV21-1 combines with J gene TRBJ2-2; the D segment call TRBD2 is taken from the table without a DNA check. TRBV21-1 is listed as a pseudogene. The CDR3 totals 16 residues. CDR3 sequence: CASSKSRTVNTGELFF. The CDR3 nucleotides read TGTGCCAGCAGCAAATCTAGGACTGTGAACACCGGGGAGCTGTTTTTT.

J is TRBJ2-7 and V is TRBV4-3, with 7 bases fitting TRBD2. Looked up from germline, CDR1 is LGHNA and CDR2 is YSLEER. The CDR3 loop spans 16 amino acids. The J segment lost 0 bases and the V segment lost 0 bases, leaving 5 bases of the junction unmatched. As DNA, the CDR3 is TGCGCCAGCAGCCAAGAGTCGGCGGGAGTCTCCTACGAGCAGTACTTC. As protein: CASSQESAGVSYEQYF.

This clonotype was seen a few times. The chain joins TRBV10-2 to TRBJ1-1; D remains ambiguous. This CDR3 spans 13 amino acids. CDR1 is WSHSY and CDR2 is SAAADI in the germline V gene. Trimming pared 6 bases from V and 0 bases from J, leaving 8 bases between. In nucleotides, the CDR3 is TGCGCCAGCAGCCCAGCCTTGAACACTGAAGCTTTCTTT. Translating gives CASSPALNTEAFF.

This clonotype was recorded a few times. The CDR3 here is CASRLGEKGYYEQYF. The CDR3 nucleotides are TGTGCCAGCAGATTGGGGGAAAAAGGATACTACGAGCAGTACTTC. This chain uses TRBV6-2 or TRBV6-3 with TRBJ2-7, with D possibly called TRBD1 or TRBD2 (5 bases each). The CDR3 contains 15 residues. V lost 6 bases and J lost 3, with 18 bases in between. CDR1 is MNHEY, CDR2 SVGEGT, per germline.

Only a few counts were recorded for this clonotype. The V and J genes are TRBV7-2 and TRBJ1-2; TRBD1 matches at 8 bases. Germline-derived CDR1 and CDR2 are SGHTA and FQGNSA. Trimming at V came to 5 bases and at J to 8 bases, leaving 10 bases not matched to a gene. This CDR3 contains 14 residues. This CDR3 reads CASSTYGTGDGYTF. CDR3 coding DNA: TGTGCCAGCAGCACATACGGGACAGGTGACGGCTACACCTTC.

The CDR3 DNA reads TGCGCCAGCGTCCCGCAGGAAGACAATGAGCAGTTCTTC. Translation: CASVPQEDNEQFF. This rearrangement joins TRBV5-1 to TRBJ2-1, with D uncertain. CDR3 length: 13 residues. The germline gives CDR1 SGHRS, CDR2 YFSETQ. V lost 7 bases to trimming and J lost 5 bases, with 13 bases between them. Together with reference TRBV5-1 and TRBJ2-1, the CDR3 gives the full variable domain: KAGVTQTPRYLIKTRGQQVTLSCSPISGHRSVSWYQQTPGQGLQFLFEYFSETQRNKGNFPGRFSGRQFSNSRSEMNVSTLELGDSALYLCASVPQEDNEQFFGPGTRLTVL.

J is TRBJ2-7 and V is TRBV29-1; possible D gene TRBD1, 6 bases. Between the trimmed V and J ends, which lost 7 bases and 2 bases, there was a span of 15 bases. The CDR3 has 13 residues. The germline V gene encodes CDR1 SQVTM and CDR2 ANQGSEA. The CDR3 here is CSATDSPTYEQYF. DNA for the CDR3: TGCAGCGCTACGGACAGCCCGACCTACGAGCAGTACTTC.

This chain connects TRBV6-5 to TRBJ2-5; D unclear. V lost 2 bases to trimming and J lost 5 bases, with 15 bases between them. CDR1 is MNHEY and CDR2 is SVGAGI in the germline V gene. There are 15 residues in the CDR3. The CDR3 sequence: CASSYGPLGWETQYF. CDR3 bases: TGTGCCAGCAGTTACGGGCCCTTGGGGTGGGAGACCCAGTACTTC.

A few counts support this clonotype. The gene calls are TRBV5-6 and TRBJ2-5; D may be TRBD1 (5 bases). The V gene's germline CDR1 is SGHDT and CDR2 YYEEEE. This CDR3 is built from 14 residues. The V and J ends lost 2 bases and 2 bases respectively, with 10 bases between them. The CDR3 nucleotides are TGTGCCAGCAGCTTAGGAGCAGGGCAAGAGACCCAGTACTTC. It is translated as CASSLGAGQETQYF.

CDR3 protein: CASSNHRGYLGSPLHF. CDR3 bases: TGTGCCAGCAGCAACCACAGGGGGTATTTAGGTTCACCCCTCCACTTT. The chain links TRBV27 to TRBJ1-6, with 8 positions matching TRBD1. Trimming cost V 6 bases and J 9 bases; bases outside gene matches: 13. This CDR3 has 16 amino acids. Per germline, CDR1 MNHEY and CDR2 SMNVEV (reference sequence).

J is TRBJ2-3 and V is TRBV29-1; D is possibly TRBD1 (5 bases). V was trimmed by 6 bases and J by 1 base, leaving 20 bases between them. This CDR3 is built from 16 residues. CDR1 and CDR2 (germline): SQVTM, ANQGSEA. CDR3 bases: TGCAGCGTCCTTCGGACACCACAAAGTCGCACAGATACGCAGTATTTT. Its protein product is CSVLRTPQSRTDTQYF.

This clonotype was detected a few times. The chain recombines TRBV2 with TRBJ2-5, with D unresolved. There are 14 residues in the CDR3. Trimming stripped 6 bases from V and 2 bases from J, with 13 bases between. Germline CDR1 and CDR2: SNHLY and FYNNEI. This CDR3 is CASSLILSQETQYF. In nucleotides, the CDR3 is TGTGCCAGCAGCCTGATACTCTCTCAAGAGACCCAGTACTTC.

The V and J genes are TRBV24-1 and TRBJ1-1, with D unresolved. There are 12 residues in the CDR3. Germline CDR1 is KGHDR and CDR2 is SFDVKD. V was shortened by 2 bases and J by 11 bases, with 11 bases between the two germline ends. CDR3 DNA sequence: TGTGCCACCAGTGATTCGGGCAAGGCGGCTTTCTTT. Its translation is CATSDSGKAAFF.

This clonotype came up a few times. The J gene is TRBJ2-1, the V gene TRBV12-5, with 11 bases aligning to TRBD2. This CDR3 is 15 amino acids long. CDR1 is LGHNT and CDR2 is FRNRAP in the germline V gene. Trimming at V came to 7 bases and at J to 5 bases, leaving 7 bases not matched to a gene. CDR3 nucleotide sequence: TGTGCTAGTGCTCCCGGGACTAGCGGAAACAATGAGCAGTTCTTC. Its protein product is CASAPGTSGNNEQFF.

This clonotype was counted between two and nine times. The rearrangement joins TRBV4-1 to TRBJ1-2; no firm D call. The CDR3 contains 15 residues. The V end was cut by 0 bases, the J end by 4 bases, with 12 bases between. The V gene's germline CDR1 is MGHRA and CDR2 YSYEKL. CDR3 loop: CASSQETTVGYGYTF. CDR3 nucleotides: TGCGCCAGCAGCCAAGAGACCACGGTCGGCTATGGCTACACCTTC.

Ten or more counts support this clonotype. The V gene is TRBV4-3, the J gene TRBJ2-7; 7 bases map to TRBD1. In germline, CDR1 is LGHNA, CDR2 YSLEER. The CDR3 covers 15 residues. Trimming at V came to 1 base and at J to 0 bases, leaving 3 bases not matched to a gene. CDR3 region: CASSQVGDSSYEQYF. DNA of the CDR3: TGCGCCAGCAGCCAAGTTGGGGACAGCTCCTACGAGCAGTACTTC.

The sample holds a few counts of this clonotype. In DNA, the CDR3 is TGTGCCAGCAGCTGGGCGGCAGGGAGCAACGAAAAACTGTTTTTT. Translating it yields CASSWAAGSNEKLFF. The chain links TRBV5-4 to TRBJ1-4, with a weak D call TRBD1 (5 bases). The CDR3 consists of 15 residues. Trimming cost V 3 bases and J 8 bases, with 17 bases left between them. Germline V gives CDR1 SGHNT, CDR2 YYREEE (reference sequence).

The sample holds a few counts of this clonotype. The chain links TRBV6-2 or TRBV6-3 to TRBJ2-1; 12 nucleotides match TRBD1. Per the germline V gene, CDR1 is MNHEY and CDR2 is SVGEGT. This CDR3 has 17 amino acids. Losses at the gene ends were 2 bases for V and 7 bases for J; bases not matched to a gene: 9. CDR3: CASSYPPGQGAGNEQFF. The CDR3 nucleotides read TGTGCCAGCAGTTACCCCCCGGGACAGGGGGCTGGTAATGAGCAGTTCTTC.

This clonotype showed up many times. The rearrangement links TRBV5-6 to TRBJ2-2; D is unresolved. Per the germline V gene, CDR1 is SGHDT and CDR2 is YYEEEE. Deletions cut 4 bases from V and 2 bases from J, with 3 bases between. The CDR3 covers 12 residues. The CDR3 DNA reads TGTGCCAGCAGCCGAAACACCGGGGAGCTGTTTTTT. It is translated as CASSRNTGELFF.

This clonotype occurred a few times. The chain uses TRBV2 and TRBJ1-6, with a weak D call TRBD1 (6 bases). Germline CDR1 and CDR2: SNHLY and FYNNEI. The CDR3 consists of 13 residues. V dropped 7 bases and J dropped 8 bases, with 12 bases sitting between them. CDR3 protein: CASTAQGHSPLHF. Written as DNA, the CDR3 is TGTGCCAGCACAGCCCAGGGGCATTCACCCCTCCACTTT.

This clonotype was recorded a few times. V is TRBV5-1 and J is TRBJ1-3; D is ambiguous. Trimming removed 2 bases at V and 4 bases at J, with 7 bases between. Germline V gives CDR1 SGHRS, CDR2 YFSETQ. The CDR3 is made up of 13 amino acids. CDR3 coding DNA: TGCGCCAGCAGCTTCGAGTCCGGAAACACCATATATTTT. It translates to CASSFESGNTIYF.

This clonotype showed up just a few times. The chain carries TRBV7-2 and TRBJ2-7; 11 nucleotides line up with TRBD1. CDR1 is SGHTA and CDR2 is FQGNSA in the germline V gene. J lost 2 bases, V lost 5 bases, and 5 bases had no gene match. The CDR3 contains 15 residues. The CDR3 DNA reads TGTGCCAGCAGCACCCGGACAGGGGGCACCTACGAGCAGTACTTC. Encoded protein: CASSTRTGGTYEQYF. Full variable domain (remainder filled in from reference TRBV7-2 and TRBJ2-7): GAGVSQSPSNKVTEKGKDVELRCDPISGHTALYWYRQSLGQGLEFLIYFQGNSAPDKSGLPSDRFSAERTGGSVSTLTIQRTQQEDSAVYLCASSTRTGGTYEQYFGPGTRLTVT.

This clonotype was picked up many times. The V call is TRBV12-3 or TRBV12-4, the J call TRBJ2-1, with 7 bases fitting TRBD1. The CDR3 is made up of 15 amino acids. Trimming cost V 5 bases and J 4 bases; bases outside gene matches: 8. The CDR3: CASSPRAGGYNEQFF. The DNA of the CDR3 is TGTGCCAGCAGTCCCCGCGCAGGGGGATACAATGAGCAGTTCTTC.

This clonotype was detected only a few times. The chain has TRBV9 and TRBJ2-1; tentatively, D is TRBD2 (5 bases). CDR1 SGDLS and CDR2 YYNGEE come from the germline V gene. There are 16 residues in the CDR3. V shed 4 bases and J shed 0 bases, with 14 bases lying between them. This chain's CDR3 is CASSPSGFLSYNEQFF. CDR3 nucleotides: TGTGCCAGCAGCCCATCGGGGTTCCTCTCCTACAATGAGCAGTTCTTC.